The present TCR beta chain was sequenced within a study of prognosis after radiotherapy for stage I lung cancer. Study overall: Ages of the 13 men and 5 or 6 women ranged roughly 53 to 90 years, median about 70. No patient received concurrent therapy with stereotactic body radiotherapy.

This CDR3 is built from 16 residues. CDR1 and CDR2 (germline): KGHDR, SFDVKD. The V and J ends lost 3 bases and 0 bases, in that order; junction bases with no gene match: 1. TCR beta CDR3 was amplified from genomic DNA by two-round multiplex PCR. The authors ran first-round PCR with primers specific to each TRBV and TRBJ gene. TCRdb fed the multiplex PCR reads into MiXCR, producing one record per CDR3 protein. The data show more than 20,000 distinct CDR3 sequences, roughly 47% seen once. The specimen comprised PBMCs, sampled before or after stereotactic body radiation therapy (not recorded which). This TCR was sampled from a donor aged 50 or older with non-small cell lung cancer. The rearrangement uses TRBV24-1 and TRBJ2-1; 10 bases agree with TRBD1. The CDR3 coding sequence is TGTGCCACCAGTGATGGGACAGGGGTCTCCTACAATGAGCAGTTCTTC. It encodes CATSDGTGVSYNEQFF.